This TCR beta chain was identified in a study of blood T cells in healthy people across ages. Broader study findings: Those diversity estimates obtained from one million T cells were thought to be underestimates. Without sorted subsets, naive and antigen-experienced compartments could not be conclusively compared.

The CDR3 is 17 residues long. V was clipped by 8 bases and J by 0 bases, with 22 bases between them. CDR1 SEHNR and CDR2 FQNEAQ come from the germline V gene (reference sequence). Through a sample-barcoded 5' primer and a J-beta primer mix, a second PCR was run for 7 to 11 cycles. MiXCR was run by TCRdb on the 5' RACE reads, yielding one entry per CDR3 protein. The sample includes about 1.1 million distinct CDR3 sequences, more than 30% of them seen just once. As for this clonotype: The antigen is not known.

The chain has TRBV7-9 and TRBJ1-1; a weak D match, TRBD1 (6 bases). The TCR sequence derives from a man between 18 and 35 years old in good health. Sequencing was done on a sample of blood. CDR3 protein: CASRPKRGQGMNTEAFF. CDR3 nucleotide sequence: TGTGCCAGCCGTCCAAAAAGAGGTCAGGGGATGAACACTGAAGCTTTCTTT.